One and the same sample provided the 31 T cell receptor beta chains below, sequenced in a study of control samples from healthy donors and cancer patients. The repertoire was sequenced with immunoSEQ multiplex PCR; TCRdb's copy has only in-frame clones and lacks some. This table holds about 130,000 clones, approximately 92% found once. Input material: blood. The receptors here all came from a man aged 18 to 29 in good health.

This rearrangement joins TRBV18 to TRBJ2-3; 7 nucleotides align to TRBD2. The CDR3 has 13 amino acids. Per germline, CDR1 KGHSH and CDR2 LQKENI. After removal of 6 bases from V and 5 bases from J, the junction contained 5 bases not matched to a gene. CDR3 amino acids: CASSLGREDTQYF. For the CDR3, the DNA is TGTGCCAGCTCCCTGGGGAGGGAAGATACGCAGTATTTT. The full variable domain, rest sourced from reference TRBV18 and TRBJ2-3, is NAGVMQNPRHLVRRRGQEARLRCSPMKGHSHVYWYRQLPEEGLKFMVYLQKENIIDESGMPKERFSAEFPKEGPSILRIQQVVRGDSAAYFCASSLGREDTQYFGPGTRLTVL.

The CDR3 reads CASSSQGSIYNEQFF. DNA for the CDR3: TGTGCCAGCAGCTCCCAGGGCTCCATTTACAATGAGCAGTTCTTC. This rearrangement joins TRBV7-2 to TRBJ2-1; the D gene is possibly TRBD1 (5 bases). Germline CDR1 and CDR2: SGHTA and FQGNSA. V was shortened by 4 bases and J by 4 bases, with 14 bases between the two germline ends. The CDR3 covers 15 residues.

V and J are TRBV7-9 and TRBJ2-5; no firm D call. In germline, CDR1 is SEHNR, CDR2 FQNEAQ (reference sequence). Deletions cut 7 bases from V and 4 bases from J, with 16 bases between. The CDR3 covers 14 residues. CDR3 DNA: TGTGCCAGCACGAAGGGTTATGGGCGAGAGACCCAGTACTTC. It translates to CASTKGYGRETQYF.

The chain combines TRBV11-1 with TRBJ1-1; TRBD1 matches 8 bases. The CDR3 totals 14 residues. In germline, CDR1 is SGHAT, CDR2 FQDESV (reference sequence). The junction had 10 bases not matched to a gene; V was cut back by 8 bases and J by 5 bases. The CDR3 DNA reads as TGTGCCAGCTCACTCACAGGGGGTAGGACTGAAGCTTTCTTT. Protein sequence: CASSLTGGRTEAFF. Using reference TRBV11-1 and TRBJ1-1 for the parts outside the CDR3, the full variable domain is EAEVAQSPRYKITEKSQAVAFWCDPISGHATLYWYRQILGQGPELLVQFQDESVVDDSQLPKDRFSAERLKGVDSTLKIQPAELGDSAMYLCASSLTGGRTEAFFGQGTRLTVV.

The J gene is TRBJ2-2, the V gene TRBV2, with TRBD2 as a possible D gene (5 bases). V was pared by 6 bases and J by 5 bases, with 13 bases between. In germline, CDR1 is SNHLY, CDR2 FYNNEI. The CDR3 extends over 14 amino acids. The CDR3 is CASRRELGTGELFF. CDR3 coding DNA: TGTGCCAGCAGAAGGGAGCTAGGAACCGGGGAGCTGTTTTTT. Full variable domain (outside the CDR3, taken from reference TRBV2 and TRBJ2-2): EPEVTQTPSHQVTQMGQEVILRCVPISNHLYFYWYRQILGQKVEFLVSFYNNEISEKSEIFDDQFSVERPDGSNFTLKIRSTKLEDSAMYFCASRRELGTGELFFGEGSRLTVL.

The V and J genes are TRBV6-1 and TRBJ2-7; 10 bases match TRBD2. CDR3 size: 15 residues. CDR1 and CDR2 from the germline V gene are MNHNS and SASEGT. Losses at the gene ends were 0 bases for V and 11 bases for J; bases not matched to a gene: 10. CDR3 protein: CASSEAREGLARKYF. The CDR3 bases are TGTGCCAGCAGTGAAGCCCGCGAGGGACTAGCGAGGAAGTACTTC.

This clone was seen once. V usage is TRBV7-9 and J usage is TRBJ2-1; TRBD2 matches 10 bases. CDR1 is SEHNR and CDR2 is FQNEAQ in the germline V gene (reference sequence). The V gene end was trimmed by 5 bases and the J gene end by 8 bases; junction bases not matched to a gene: 9. The CDR3 has 15 amino acids. The CDR3: CASSPVRLAGHEQFF. Here the CDR3 DNA reads TGTGCCAGCAGCCCCGTAAGACTAGCGGGCCATGAGCAGTTCTTC. The variable domain in full, completed from reference TRBV7-9 and TRBJ2-1, reads DTGVSQNPRHKITKRGQNVTFRCDPISEHNRLYWYRQTLGQGPEFLTYFQNEAQLEKSRLLSDRFSAERPKGSFSTLEIQRTEQGDSAMYLCASSPVRLAGHEQFFGPGTRLTVL.

With regard to this clone: The identical CDR3 is also encoded by other nucleotide sequences in the sample. The CDR3 DNA reads TGTGCCAGCAGCGGGGGGGATACGCAGTATTTT. Amino acid sequence: CASSGGDTQYF. J is TRBJ2-3 and V is TRBV2, with TRBD2 matching 7 bases. The germline CDR1 and CDR2 sequences are SNHLY and FYNNEI. V lost 6 bases to trimming and J lost 6 bases; unmatched junction nucleotides: 0. The CDR3 is 11 residues long.

This sequence joins TRBV3-1 (or the pseudogene TRBV3-2) and TRBJ2-2; 10 bases map to TRBD1. The CDR3 consists of 15 residues. Trimming took 3 bases from V and 7 from J; bases not matched to a gene: 5. Looked up from germline, CDR1 is LGHDT and CDR2 is YNNKEL (reference sequence). As DNA, the CDR3 is TGTGCCAGCAGCCACTCGGACAGGGGGAACGGGGAGCTGTTTTTT. It encodes CASSHSDRGNGELFF.

This clone was counted once. CDR3 DNA sequence: TGTGCCAGCAGCTTAGCGCTGGGCGCTTTCTTT. Amino acids: CASSLALGAFF. The chain joins TRBV11-2 to TRBJ1-1; D is uncertain. Trimming stripped 1 base from V and 11 bases from J, with 8 bases between. CDR1 and CDR2 (germline): SGHAT, FQNNGV. This CDR3 comprises 11 residues.

J is TRBJ2-7 and V is TRBV15, with a tentative D call TRBD1 (8 bases). Trimming took off 1 base at V and 7 bases at J, with 20 bases between the two ends. Per germline, CDR1 LNHNV and CDR2 YYDKDF (reference sequence). This CDR3 spans 16 amino acids. Here the CDR3 DNA reads TGTGCCACCAGCAGAGCCGGGACAGGAGGGGGGGGAGAGCAGTACTTC. Translated, it gives CATSRAGTGGGGEQYF.

V gene TRBV30 combines with J gene TRBJ1-4; weak D call: TRBD1 (5 bases). This CDR3 contains 15 residues. Trimming cost V 0 bases and J 5 bases, with 13 bases left between them. Germline loops: CDR1 GTSNPN, CDR2 SVGIG (reference sequence). The CDR3 coding sequence is TGTGCCTGGAGTGTATGGGACGGTACCAATGAAAAACTGTTTTTT. The encoded protein is CAWSVWDGTNEKLFF.

The rearrangement joins TRBV4-1 to TRBJ2-1; 8 bases fit TRBD2. Germline loops: CDR1 MGHRA, CDR2 YSYEKL. The trim removed 1 base at V and 2 bases at J, leaving 13 bases unmatched. The CDR3 loop spans 19 amino acids. The CDR3 here is CASSQGSGRGALPYNEQFF. The CDR3 DNA sequence: TGCGCCAGCAGCCAAGGAAGTGGGCGGGGGGCCCTCCCCTACAATGAGCAGTTCTTC.

The chain recombines TRBV12-5 with TRBJ1-3; D uncertain. Trimming shortened V by 5 bases and J by 1 base, and 9 bases separated the two germline ends. This CDR3 spans 14 amino acids. The germline CDR1 and CDR2 sequences are LGHNT and FRNRAP. DNA of the CDR3: TGTGCTAGTGGTAAGGGTGAATCTGGAAACACCATATATTTT. It yields the protein CASGKGESGNTIYF.

The genes are TRBV4-1 and TRBJ2-1; 7 bases map to TRBD1. The V and J ends lost 1 base and 4 bases, in that order; junction bases with no gene match: 10. Germline CDR1 and CDR2: MGHRA and YSYEKL. There are 17 residues in the CDR3. CDR3: CASSQGRLGQRYNEQFF. Written as DNA, the CDR3 is TGCGCCAGCAGCCAAGGACGCTTGGGACAGCGATACAATGAGCAGTTCTTC.

J is TRBJ2-5 and V is TRBV10-1, with 13 bases aligning to TRBD2. After removal of 3 bases from V and 3 bases from J, the junction contained 1 base not matched to a gene. CDR1 WNHNN and CDR2 SYGVQD come from the germline V gene (reference sequence). The CDR3 is 15 amino acids. This CDR3 is CASSELAGGEETQYF. As DNA, the CDR3 is TGCGCCAGCAGTGAACTAGCGGGAGGGGAAGAGACCCAGTACTTC.

The chain joins TRBV21-1 to TRBJ2-7; the table names TRBD1, a call not compared with the DNA. TRBV21-1 is a known pseudogene. This CDR3 comprises 18 residues. CDR3 loop: CASSRTSYRVGVFYEQYF. The CDR3 nucleotides read TGTGCCAGCAGCAGAACATCATACAGGGTTGGGGTTTTCTACGAGCAGTACTTC.

The gene calls are TRBV4-2 and TRBJ1-1, with D maybe TRBD1 (5 bases). The ends were cut back, 1 base at V and 3 bases at J, with 12 bases in the middle. CDR1 LGHNA and CDR2 YNFKEQ come from the germline V gene. The CDR3 totals 15 residues. CDR3 DNA sequence: TGTGCCAGCAGCCAAGGTGTAGCGGGGGACACTGAAGCTTTCTTT. Its translation is CASSQGVAGDTEAFF.

The genes are TRBV7-9 and TRBJ2-7, with D perhaps TRBD1 (5 bases). V gave up 5 bases and J gave up 0 bases, with 17 bases separating them. Germline V gives CDR1 SEHNR, CDR2 FQNEAQ (reference sequence). The CDR3 extends over 16 amino acids. For the CDR3, the DNA is TGTGCCAGCAGCCAACCCCCCGACAGTATCTCCTACGAGCAGTACTTC. This sequence encodes CASSQPPDSISYEQYF.

The genes are TRBV2 and TRBJ1-5, with TRBD1 matching over 7 bases. Trimming at V came to 6 bases and at J to 7 bases, leaving 9 bases not matched to a gene. CDR1 and CDR2 (germline): SNHLY, FYNNEI. CDR3 length: 14 amino acids. The CDR3 here is CASSLRGLGQPQHF. The CDR3 DNA sequence: TGTGCCAGCAGCCTGAGGGGGCTCGGCCAGCCCCAGCATTTT.

V gene TRBV18 combines with J gene TRBJ1-6, with 7 bases aligning to TRBD1. The CDR3 totals 15 residues. CDR1 KGHSH and CDR2 LQKENI come from the germline V gene. The J segment lost 5 bases and the V segment lost 3 bases, leaving 4 bases of the junction unmatched. CDR3 loop: CASSPGDSNNSPLHF. The DNA for the CDR3 is TGTGCCAGCTCACCTGGGGACAGCAATAATTCACCCCTCCACTTT.

The V call is TRBV5-1, the J call TRBJ2-3; 10 nucleotides line up with TRBD1. Germline CDR1 and CDR2: SGHRS and YFSETQ. The length of the CDR3 is 16 residues. Trimming cost V 0 bases and J 11 bases; bases outside gene matches: 12. The CDR3 loop is CASSLGQGTGEERQYF. CDR3 DNA sequence: TGCGCCAGCAGCTTGGGTCAGGGGACAGGGGAGGAGAGGCAGTATTTT.

The chain links TRBV21-1 to TRBJ2-1; no check of the table's D call, TRBD2, against the DNA was made. TRBV21-1 corresponds to a pseudogene. The CDR3 has 16 amino acids. The CDR3 DNA reads TGTGCCAGCCATCTCGCGGAGCGGGGGGGCCCTTATGAGCAGTTCTTC. Protein: CASHLAERGGPYEQFF.

The rearrangement links TRBV7-9 to TRBJ1-2; possible D gene TRBD1, 5 bases. Trimming took off 2 bases at V and 6 bases at J, with 10 bases between the two ends. Germline CDR1 is SEHNR and CDR2 is FQNEAQ (reference sequence). There are 13 residues in the CDR3. In nucleotides, the CDR3 is TGTGCCAGCAGCTTAACGGCAGGGAATGGCTACACCTTC. Translated: CASSLTAGNGYTF. Looking up the rest from reference TRBV7-9 and TRBJ1-2 gives the full variable domain: DTGVSQNPRHKITKRGQNVTFRCDPISEHNRLYWYRQTLGQGPEFLTYFQNEAQLEKSRLLSDRFSAERPKGSFSTLEIQRTEQGDSAMYLCASSLTAGNGYTFGSGTRLTVV.

The V and J genes are TRBV27 and TRBJ2-7; the match to TRBD1 covers 9 bases. The trim removed 5 bases at V and 3 bases at J, leaving 5 bases unmatched. CDR1 is MNHEY and CDR2 is SMNVEV in the germline V gene (reference sequence). The CDR3 has 14 residues. Written as DNA, the CDR3 is TGTGCCAGCAGTAACAGGGGGCAGATCTACGAGCAGTACTTC. It specifies CASSNRGQIYEQYF.

The chain is built from TRBV20-1 and TRBJ1-1, with TRBD1 matching over 10 bases. Germline V gene data show CDR1 as DFQATT and CDR2 as SNEGSKA (reference sequence). The J segment lost 1 base and the V segment lost 3 bases, leaving 5 bases of the junction unmatched. This CDR3 has 15 residues. The CDR3, as DNA: TGCAGTGCTAGTCCCGGACAGGGGGAGAACACTGAAGCTTTCTTT. This sequence encodes CSASPGQGENTEAFF.

V is TRBV7-9 and J is TRBJ1-1; no clear D. Germline assignment: CDR1 SEHNR and CDR2 FQNEAQ (reference sequence). Trimming removed 4 bases at V and 1 base at J, with 13 bases between. The CDR3 is 15 amino acids. The CDR3 nucleotides are TGTGCCAGCAGCTCCTGGACGGATCAGAACACTGAAGCTTTCTTT. Its translation: CASSSWTDQNTEAFF.

CDR3 in amino acids: CASSQIGLAVYNEQFF. In DNA form, the CDR3 reads TGTGCCAGCAGCCAAATAGGACTAGCTGTCTACAATGAGCAGTTCTTC. The rearrangement links TRBV4-2 to TRBJ2-1, with 8 bases matching TRBD2. Per the germline V gene, CDR1 is LGHNA and CDR2 is YNFKEQ. The CDR3 is 16 amino acids. V lost 2 bases to trimming and J lost 3 bases; unmatched junction nucleotides: 6.

The gene calls are TRBV27 and TRBJ1-2; D perhaps matches TRBD1 (5 bases). CDR1 is MNHEY and CDR2 is SMNVEV in the germline V gene (reference sequence). The CDR3 spans 13 residues. V dropped 8 bases and J dropped 7 bases, with 17 bases sitting between them. This CDR3 is CASGPGTLFGYTF. The CDR3 nucleotides read TGTGCCAGCGGTCCAGGGACCCTTTTTGGCTACACCTTC.

V usage is TRBV19 and J usage is TRBJ1-3; D gene uncertain. Trimming cost V 3 bases and J 4 bases, with 10 bases left between them. Germline assignment: CDR1 LNHDA and CDR2 SQIVND (reference sequence). This CDR3 is 14 amino acids long. The CDR3 here is CASSMVQNGNTIYF. The CDR3 DNA sequence: TGTGCCAGTAGTATGGTTCAAAACGGAAACACCATATATTTT.

This chain joins TRBV19 and TRBJ2-7; 7 bases line up with TRBD1. The CDR3 sequence is 13 residues long. J lost 3 bases, V lost 5 bases, and 4 bases had no gene match. CDR1 is LNHDA and CDR2 is SQIVND in the germline V gene (reference sequence). CDR3 nucleotide sequence: TGTGCCAGTAGTCGAGACAGGGTCTACGAGCAGTACTTC. Translated: CASSRDRVYEQYF.